A selection of T cell receptor beta chains follows, all from one sample in a study of blood T cell repertoires in COVID-19. Data came from immunoSEQ multiplex PCR; TCRdb stores just in-frame clones and leaves some out. Altogether approximately 260,000 clones are present, roughly 80% being singletons, with the ten largest covering about 9.5%. The sequenced sample was peripheral blood. All receptors come from a woman aged 80 or over with acute or convalescent COVID-19. The CDR3 runs from the conserved cysteine through the conserved F or W. D genes are given only for firm matches.

D gene,V gene,J gene,CDR3 protein
NA,TRBV5-1,TRBJ1-3,CASSLEAPSIGAGNTIYF
NA,TRBV11-1,TRBJ1-6,CASSEYRDSPLHF
NA,TRBV2,TRBJ2-4,CASRPAYSQAKNIQYF
NA,TRBV30,TRBJ1-5,CAWREAGFNQPQHF
NA,TRBV18,TRBJ1-2,CASSPGPSDGYTF
NA,TRBV5-1,TRBJ2-5,CASRQGIQETQYF
TRBD1,TRBV19,TRBJ1-4,CASSIRTGLEYNEKLFF
NA,TRBV28,TRBJ1-1,CASSTPGGVTEAFF
NA,TRBV19,TRBJ2-4,CASSSTIASVNIQYF
TRBD1,TRBV6-5,TRBJ1-1,CASSSHRGVGNTEAFF
NA,TRBV5-1,TRBJ2-2,CASSLGNAGDNTGELFF
NA,TRBV20-1,TRBJ1-5,CSASGEGGNQPQHF
NA,TRBV5-1,TRBJ2-3,CASSPGLGGTDTQYF
NA,TRBV18,TRBJ1-1,CASSSRVENTEAFF
TRBD1,TRBV3-1/TRBV3-2,TRBJ1-1,CASTRDGTGLFMNTEAFF
TRBD1,TRBV5-6,TRBJ1-5,CASSWAGGSNQPQHF
TRBD1,TRBV18,TRBJ2-7,CASSPRGGKAYEQYF
TRBD1,TRBV4-1,TRBJ1-4,CASSQDPAPGGSEKLFF
TRBD1,TRBV2,TRBJ1-5,CASRSTGGVNQPQHF
TRBD1,TRBV19,TRBJ1-2,CASSPGQYGYTF
TRBD2,TRBV18,TRBJ2-7,CASSPLPSGEYEQYF
NA,TRBV2,TRBJ2-2,CASSLQGHTGELFF
NA,TRBV5-4,TRBJ2-1,CASSLDSSSYNEQFF
NA,TRBV12-5,TRBJ1-2,CASGRSAGIYGYTF
TRBD2,TRBV5-4,TRBJ2-5,CASSTISRGGKTQYF
TRBD1,TRBV28,TRBJ1-1,CASSSNRGYKAFF